These 3 T cell receptor beta chains originate from one sample sequenced in a study of CD8 T cells in ankylosing spondylitis. TCRdb reprocessed the 5' RACE reads via MiXCR and lists one record per CDR3 protein. The table shows around 280,000 distinct CDR3 sequences, with 15% to 20% occurring only once. The sample was blood, either unsorted or a sorted T cell fraction (not recorded which). The receptors stem from a male donor with ankylosing spondylitis or in good health (not recorded which).

This sequence joins TRBV12-3 or TRBV12-4 and TRBJ1-1; D remains unclear. CDR3 length: 14 residues. The V and J ends lost 8 bases and 0 bases respectively, with 13 bases between them. CDR3 nucleotides: TGTGCCAGCGGGCACGGGATCCTGAACACTGAAGCTTTCTTT. It yields the protein CASGHGILNTEAFF.

This clonotype was recorded at least ten times. The gene calls are TRBV24-1 and TRBJ2-2, with D uncertain. The germline V gene has CDR1 KGHDR and CDR2 SFDVKD. V lost 3 bases and J lost 8, with 12 bases in between. The CDR3 is 14 residues long. CDR3 nucleotides: TGTGCCACCAGTGATCCCAGGCTGTCGGGGGAGCTGTTTTTT. Translation: CATSDPRLSGELFF.

The CDR3 DNA sequence: TGTGCCAGCAGTTCCGGAGGCGGGGCAGATACGCAGTATTTT. Translating it yields CASSSGGGADTQYF. The genes are TRBV12-3 or TRBV12-4 and TRBJ2-3, with D perhaps matching TRBD2 (6 bases). Trimming removed 4 bases from V and 4 bases from J, with 12 bases in between. This CDR3 contains 14 residues.